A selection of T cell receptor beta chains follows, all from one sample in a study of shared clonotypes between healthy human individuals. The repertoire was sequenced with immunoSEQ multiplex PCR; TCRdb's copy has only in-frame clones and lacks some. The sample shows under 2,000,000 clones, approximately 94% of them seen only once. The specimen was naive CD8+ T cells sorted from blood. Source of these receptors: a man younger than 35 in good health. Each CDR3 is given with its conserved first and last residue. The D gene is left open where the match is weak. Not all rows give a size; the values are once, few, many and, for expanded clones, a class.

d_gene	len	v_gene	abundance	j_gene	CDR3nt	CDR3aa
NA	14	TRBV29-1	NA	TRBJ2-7	TGCAGCGTTGAAGTATCGGGAGTCACCTACGAGCAGTACTTC	CSVEVSGVTYEQYF
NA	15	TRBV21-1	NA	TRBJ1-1	TGTGCCAGCAGCAAGGGTCCGGACATGAACACTGAAGCTTTCTTT	CASSKGPDMNTEAFF
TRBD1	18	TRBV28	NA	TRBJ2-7	TGTGCCAGCAGTTTCCTGATCCCGGACAGGCTACTACAATACGAGCAGTACTTC	CASSFLIPDRLLQYEQYF
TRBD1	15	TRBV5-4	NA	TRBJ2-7	TGTGCCAGCAGCTTGAAATCAACAGGGGGCTACGAGCAGTACTTC	CASSLKSTGGYEQYF
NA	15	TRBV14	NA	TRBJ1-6	TGTGCCAGCAGCCGATCGGAAGGTGGTGGATCACCCCTCCACTTT	CASSRSEGGGSPLHF
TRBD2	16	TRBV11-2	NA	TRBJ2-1	TGTGCCAGCAGCCATTCGACTAGCGGCTCCTACAATGAGCAGTTCTTC	CASSHSTSGSYNEQFF
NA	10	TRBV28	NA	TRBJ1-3	TGTGCCTTAACAGGCAACACCATATATTTT	CALTGNTIYF
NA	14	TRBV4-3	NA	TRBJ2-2	TGCGCCAGCAGCCAGCTAGACAATCCTGGGGAGCTGTTTTTT	CASSQLDNPGELFF
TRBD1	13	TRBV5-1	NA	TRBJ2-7	TGCGCCAGCAAGGACAGGAGTTCCTACGAGCAGTACTTC	CASKDRSSYEQYF
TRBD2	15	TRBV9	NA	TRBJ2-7	TGTGCCAGCAGCGTAGGCGGCGGGAGGGACTACGAGCAGTACTTC	CASSVGGGRDYEQYF
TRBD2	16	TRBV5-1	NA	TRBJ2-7	TGCGCCAGCAGCCCACCCACTAGCGGGGCCCCCTACGAGCAGTACTTC	CASSPPTSGAPYEQYF
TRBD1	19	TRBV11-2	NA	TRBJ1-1	TGTGCCAGCAGCCTCCGGGACAGGGGAAACAACTACGGGAACACTGAAGCTTTCTTT	CASSLRDRGNNYGNTEAFF
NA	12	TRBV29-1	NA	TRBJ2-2	TGCAGCGGGGCGGCGAACACCGGGGAGCTGTTTTTT	CSGAANTGELFF
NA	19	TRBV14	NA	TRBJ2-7	TGTGCCAGCAGCCAAGATCCTGCACTATACAGAGGGGAACAATACGAGCAGTACTTC	CASSQDPALYRGEQYEQYF
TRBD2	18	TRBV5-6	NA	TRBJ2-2	TGTGCCAGCAGCTTGGAAGCGGGGGGAAACCTGAACACCGGGGAGCTGTTTTTT	CASSLEAGGNLNTGELFF
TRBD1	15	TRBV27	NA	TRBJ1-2	TGTGCCAGCAGTCCCCCGGGACAGGGAAATGATGGCTACACCTTC	CASSPPGQGNDGYTF
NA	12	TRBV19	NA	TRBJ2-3	TGTGCCAGTAGTATCGGGGGAGATACGCAGTATTTT	CASSIGGDTQYF
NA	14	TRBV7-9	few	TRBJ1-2	TGTGCCAGCAGCTTAGTTTCTGGAGGTGGCAGGGACACCTTC	CASSLVSGGGRDTF
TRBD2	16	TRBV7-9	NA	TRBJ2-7	TGTGCCAGCAGCTTAGTTGTGGGAGGGCCTACCTACGAGCAGTACTTC	CASSLVVGGPTYEQYF
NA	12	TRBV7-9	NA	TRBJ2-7	TGTGCCAGCAGTTTAGGGACGGGCGAGCAGTACTTC	CASSLGTGEQYF
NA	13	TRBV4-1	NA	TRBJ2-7	TGCGCCAGCAGCCAGGTACAGCTGGACGAGCAGTACTTC	CASSQVQLDEQYF
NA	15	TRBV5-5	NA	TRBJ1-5	TGTGCCAGCAGCCCCGTCTTGATAGGCAATCAGCCCCAGCATTTT	CASSPVLIGNQPQHF